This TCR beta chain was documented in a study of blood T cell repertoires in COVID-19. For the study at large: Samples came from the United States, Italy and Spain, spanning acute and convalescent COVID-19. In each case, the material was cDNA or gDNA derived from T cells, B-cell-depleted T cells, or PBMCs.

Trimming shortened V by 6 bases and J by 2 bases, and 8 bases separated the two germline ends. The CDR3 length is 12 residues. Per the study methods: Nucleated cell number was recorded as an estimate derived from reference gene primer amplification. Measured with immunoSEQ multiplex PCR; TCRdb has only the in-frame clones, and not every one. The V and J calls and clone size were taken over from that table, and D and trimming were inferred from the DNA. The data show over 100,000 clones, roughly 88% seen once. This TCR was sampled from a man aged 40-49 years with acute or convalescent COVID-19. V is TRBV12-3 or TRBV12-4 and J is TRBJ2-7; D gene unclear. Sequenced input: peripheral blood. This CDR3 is CASSPVPYEQYF. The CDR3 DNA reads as TGTGCCAGCAGCCCCGTCCCCTACGAGCAGTACTTC.